This passage covers 29 T cell receptor beta chains from one sample sequenced in a study of blood T cell repertoires in COVID-19. Produced via immunoSEQ multiplex PCR; TCRdb's table is partial and in-frame only. The sample has about 490,000 clones, 80% to 90% seen once. The sequenced material came from peripheral blood. The receptors originated from a human donor in a cohort sampled during active COVID-19.

In the case of this clone: Other DNA sequences in the sample encode the same CDR3. V is TRBV19 and J is TRBJ2-5; 7 bases align to TRBD2. V lost 5 bases, J lost 5 bases, and 2 bases stayed unmatched. Germline V lookup: CDR1 LNHDA, CDR2 SQIVND (reference sequence). The CDR3 has 12 amino acids. Written as DNA, the CDR3 is TGTGCCAGTAGTGGACTAGGCGAGACCCAGTACTTC. Translating it yields CASSGLGETQYF.

The rearrangement joins TRBV10-3 to TRBJ2-4; D is unresolved. CDR3 length: 13 amino acids. In germline, CDR1 is ENHRY, CDR2 SYGVKD. The germline V and J ends were trimmed by 3 bases and 0 bases, with 3 bases remaining between them. In DNA, the CDR3 is TGTGCCATCAGTGACGTAGCCAAAAACATTCAGTACTTC. Translated, it gives CAISDVAKNIQYF.

The chain carries TRBV30 and TRBJ2-7; no firm D call. There are 12 residues in the CDR3. Germline loops: CDR1 GTSNPN, CDR2 SVGIG (reference sequence). The V end was cut by 7 bases, the J end by 2 bases, with 12 bases between. The CDR3 coding sequence is TGTGCCTCCTCCCGAGGCCCCTACGAGCAGTACTTC. This translates into CASSRGPYEQYF.

The rearrangement uses TRBV27 and TRBJ2-6; 9 bases line up with TRBD1. From germline, CDR1 is MNHEY and CDR2 SMNVEV (reference sequence). The V segment lost 3 bases and the J segment 1 base; nucleotides outside the gene matches: 7. CDR3 length: 18 residues. CDR3 DNA: TGTGCCAGCAGTTTCCGGGACAGGGAATTTTCTGGGGCCAACGTCCTGACTTTC. Protein: CASSFRDREFSGANVLTF.

The V gene is TRBV3-1 (or the pseudogene TRBV3-2), the J gene TRBJ1-1, with 10 bases aligning to TRBD1. The CDR3 runs 14 residues. Germline V CDR1 and CDR2: LGHDT, YNNKEL (reference sequence). After removal of 9 bases from V and 5 bases from J, the junction contained 9 bases not matched to a gene. CDR3 nucleotides: TGTGCCAGTGCAAGAATGGACAGGGGGACTGAAGCTTTCTTT. Residues: CASARMDRGTEAFF.

A word on this clone: Different DNA sequences within this sample yield the same CDR3. The rearrangement joins TRBV7-3 to TRBJ2-3, with 9 bases fitting TRBD2. The germline gives CDR1 SGHTA, CDR2 FQGTGA. The CDR3 covers 15 residues. The J segment lost 3 bases and the V segment lost 2 bases, leaving 3 bases of the junction unmatched. CDR3 sequence (DNA): TGTGCCAGCAGCTTAGCGGGAGGGCCTACAGATACGCAGTATTTT. Protein sequence: CASSLAGGPTDTQYF.

The CDR3 spells CASSRGLAGTTYNEQFF. As DNA, the CDR3 is TGTGCCAGTAGTAGAGGGCTAGCGGGCACCACCTACAATGAGCAGTTCTTC. This chain joins TRBV19 and TRBJ2-1; TRBD2 matches 8 bases. Trimming cost V 4 bases and J 2 bases; bases outside gene matches: 10. The CDR3 consists of 17 residues. Germline V gives CDR1 LNHDA, CDR2 SQIVND (reference sequence).

J is TRBJ2-7 and V is TRBV7-2; a weak D match, TRBD1 (6 bases). V was trimmed by 4 bases and J by 0 bases, leaving 10 bases between them. CDR1 is SGHTA, CDR2 FQGNSA, per germline. The length of the CDR3 is 14 residues. CDR3 DNA: TGTGCCAGCAGCTATGACAGGCTCTCCTACGAGCAGTACTTC. Protein product: CASSYDRLSYEQYF.

This clone was detected once. The chain has TRBV5-6 and TRBJ1-2; D gene unclear. The CDR3 length is 12 residues. Per germline, CDR1 SGHDT and CDR2 YYEEEE. V was pared by 4 bases and J by 7 bases, with 11 bases between. CDR3 protein: CASSLARAGYTF. The CDR3, as DNA: TGTGCCAGCAGCCTGGCGAGGGCTGGCTACACCTTC.

CDR3 sequence (DNA): TGTGCCAGCAGCTTGGGGCAAGTAATGAACACTGAAGCTTTCTTT. This encodes CASSLGQVMNTEAFF. The genes are TRBV5-6 and TRBJ1-1, with no clear D. The length of the CDR3 is 15 residues. V gave up 0 bases and J gave up 0 bases, with 9 bases separating them. Germline loops: CDR1 SGHDT, CDR2 YYEEEE.

The V gene is TRBV10-2, the J gene TRBJ2-1, with D tentatively TRBD1 (6 bases). Germline CDR1 is WSHSY and CDR2 is SAAADI. This CDR3 is built from 15 residues. The V gene lost 2 bases and the J gene lost 3 bases, with 11 bases spanning the gap. DNA for the CDR3: TGCGCCAGCAGTGAGCCAGGGGCAAACTACAATGAGCAGTTCTTC. This translates into CASSEPGANYNEQFF.

The rearrangement links TRBV28 to TRBJ2-3; TRBD2 matches 7 bases. Trimming took 4 bases from V and 4 from J; bases not matched to a gene: 8. This CDR3 comprises 15 residues. The germline gives CDR1 MDHEN, CDR2 SYDVKM. The CDR3 loop is CASSSLLAPADTQYF. CDR3 nucleotides: TGTGCCAGCAGTTCCTTACTAGCGCCAGCAGATACGCAGTATTTT.

The chain uses TRBV18 and TRBJ2-5, with 14 bases that match TRBD2. Germline V CDR1 and CDR2: KGHSH, LQKENI. The CDR3 runs 16 residues. The V segment lost 5 bases and the J segment 4 bases; nucleotides outside the gene matches: 6. CDR3 amino acids: CASSKGTSGSGETQYF. In nucleotides, the CDR3 is TGTGCCAGCTCAAAAGGGACTAGCGGGAGTGGAGAGACCCAGTACTTC.

V gene TRBV4-1 combines with J gene TRBJ1-2, with 7 bases lining up with TRBD1. J was trimmed by 8 bases and V by 0 bases; bases with no gene match: 9. Germline CDR1 is MGHRA and CDR2 is YSYEKL. The CDR3 consists of 15 residues. The CDR3 DNA reads as TGCGCCAGCAGCCAAGATCATGACAGGGTGGGCGGCTACACCTTC. Translating it yields CASSQDHDRVGGYTF.

This chain links TRBV30 with TRBJ2-3, with D possibly TRBD2 on 5 matching bases. V dropped 2 bases and J dropped 8 bases, with 17 bases sitting between them. Germline-derived CDR1 and CDR2 are GTSNPN and SVGIG (reference sequence). This CDR3 is 14 amino acids long. The CDR3 region has the DNA TGTGCCTGGAGTCCCCACGGGCCACTAGGTACGCAGTATTTT. Its translation is CAWSPHGPLGTQYF.

This chain joins TRBV18 and TRBJ2-7, with 10 bases matching TRBD1. CDR3 length: 16 residues. Germline V gives CDR1 KGHSH, CDR2 LQKENI. Trimming cost V 4 bases and J 3 bases; bases outside gene matches: 9. CDR3 protein: CASSLGTGEEGYEQYF. The CDR3 region has the DNA TGTGCCAGCTCACTGGGGACAGGGGAGGAAGGCTACGAGCAGTACTTC.

The J gene is TRBJ1-1, the V gene TRBV3-1 (or the pseudogene TRBV3-2); tentative D call: TRBD1 (5 bases). The V end lost 7 bases, the J end lost 1 base, and 16 bases lay between the germline ends. This CDR3 spans 15 amino acids. The germline CDR1 and CDR2 sequences are LGHDT and YNNKEL (reference sequence). As DNA, the CDR3 is TGTGCCAGCACCCTATGGGGGGTGAGGAACACTGAAGCTTTCTTT. This codes for CASTLWGVRNTEAFF.

This sequence joins TRBV6-5 and TRBJ1-4; D is uncertain. Per the germline V gene, CDR1 is MNHEY and CDR2 is SVGAGI. CDR3 size: 14 residues. Trimming left V 9 bases short and J 8 bases short, with 19 bases between. The CDR3 region is CASYGGRRGEKLFF. CDR3 DNA: TGTGCCAGTTACGGCGGGCGCAGAGGAGAAAAACTGTTTTTT.

This chain uses TRBV4-2 with TRBJ1-5, with D hard to call. Deletions cut 4 bases from V and 5 bases from J, with 12 bases between. Per germline, CDR1 LGHNA and CDR2 YNFKEQ. There are 14 residues in the CDR3. The CDR3 region is CASSRTGGDQPQHF. As DNA, the CDR3 is TGTGCCAGCAGCCGAACCGGAGGAGATCAGCCCCAGCATTTT.

The rearrangement uses TRBV18 and TRBJ2-7, with TRBD1 matching 8 bases. With V trimmed by 4 bases and J by 3 bases, 8 bases remained unmatched. Germline CDR1 and CDR2: KGHSH and LQKENI. The length of the CDR3 is 15 residues. CDR3 loop: CASSRPGQAIYEQYF. The CDR3 region has the DNA TGTGCCAGCTCACGTCCGGGACAGGCGATCTACGAGCAGTACTTC. Supplemented by reference TRBV18 and TRBJ2-7, the full variable domain reads NAGVMQNPRHLVRRRGQEARLRCSPMKGHSHVYWYRQLPEEGLKFMVYLQKENIIDESGMPKERFSAEFPKEGPSILRIQQVVRGDSAAYFCASSRPGQAIYEQYFGPGTRLTVT.

V usage is TRBV24-1 and J usage is TRBJ2-5; possible D gene TRBD2, 5 bases. The V and J ends lost 9 bases and 5 bases respectively, with 15 bases between them. The CDR3 length is 13 residues. Per germline, CDR1 KGHDR and CDR2 SFDVKD. CDR3 region: CATSDEGSETQYF. DNA for the CDR3: TGTGCCACCTCGGACGAGGGATCGGAGACCCAGTACTTC.

This chain uses TRBV3-1 (or the pseudogene TRBV3-2) with TRBJ2-7; possible D gene TRBD1, 6 bases. V shed 4 bases and J shed 3 bases, with 10 bases lying between them. Germline V lookup: CDR1 LGHDT, CDR2 YNNKEL (reference sequence). The CDR3 sequence is 13 residues long. CDR3 amino acids: CASSPRTVYEQYF. Written as DNA, the CDR3 is TGTGCCAGCAGCCCTCGGACAGTCTACGAGCAGTACTTC.

The chain uses TRBV11-2 and TRBJ2-2; 8 bases are a match to TRBD1. Trimming removed 0 bases from V and 4 bases from J; junction bases left unmatched: 7. Germline V gene lookup returns CDR1 SGHAT and CDR2 FQNNGV. This CDR3 is built from 17 residues. CDR3 loop: CASSLDRRQGTTGELFF. The CDR3 nucleotides are TGTGCCAGCAGCTTAGACCGTCGACAGGGGACCACCGGGGAGCTGTTTTTT.

CDR3 residues: CASSSRGTNYGYTF. The CDR3 DNA sequence: TGTGCCAGCAGCTCCAGGGGGACTAACTATGGCTACACCTTC. The rearrangement joins TRBV3-1 (or the pseudogene TRBV3-2) to TRBJ1-2, with TRBD1 matching 7 bases. J lost 0 bases, V lost 5 bases, and 3 bases had no gene match. Germline CDR1 reads LGHDT; CDR2 reads YNNKEL (reference sequence). This CDR3 contains 14 residues.

This chain uses TRBV18 with TRBJ2-1; D is possibly TRBD2 (5 bases). The CDR3 length is 16 residues. CDR1 is KGHSH, CDR2 LQKENI, per germline. V was clipped by 5 bases and J by 7 bases, with 21 bases between them. The CDR3 here is CASSILLAQSGNEQFF. In DNA, the CDR3 is TGTGCCAGCTCAATCCTTTTAGCCCAGTCGGGAAATGAGCAGTTCTTC.

CDR3 loop: CASSFGMQGAYNEQFF. DNA of the CDR3: TGTGCCAGCAGCTTCGGTATGCAGGGGGCTTACAATGAGCAGTTCTTC. This chain links TRBV7-3 with TRBJ2-1, with 8 bases matching TRBD1. The CDR3 has 16 residues. After removal of 3 bases from V and 4 bases from J, the junction contained 8 bases not matched to a gene. Germline CDR1 is SGHTA and CDR2 is FQGTGA.

The chain is built from TRBV4-3 and TRBJ2-3; TRBD2 matches at 9 bases. The CDR3 loop spans 18 amino acids. CDR1 is LGHNA and CDR2 is YSLEER in the germline V gene. The V segment lost 3 bases and the J segment 5 bases; nucleotides outside the gene matches: 15. The chain's CDR3 is CASSHTREIAGVEDTQYF. DNA of the CDR3: TGCGCCAGCAGCCATACGCGAGAAATAGCGGGAGTGGAAGATACGCAGTATTTT.

V and J are TRBV10-2 and TRBJ2-3, with D possibly TRBD2 on 5 matching bases. Between the trimmed V and J ends, which lost 3 bases and 0 bases, there was a span of 13 bases. CDR3 length: 16 residues. The V gene's germline CDR1 is WSHSY and CDR2 SAAADI. CDR3 residues: CASSELRTGSTDTQYF. DNA for the CDR3: TGCGCCAGCAGTGAATTACGGACGGGAAGCACAGATACGCAGTATTTT.

The J gene is TRBJ1-2, the V gene TRBV7-9, with a possible D match to TRBD1 (6 bases). The CDR3 has 14 amino acids. Deletions cut 5 bases from V and 8 bases from J, with 18 bases between. The germline V gene has CDR1 SEHNR and CDR2 FQNEAQ (reference sequence). The CDR3 DNA is TGTGCCAGCAGCCGAAGTACAGGGAGAGACGGCTACACCTTC. This translates into CASSRSTGRDGYTF.